The entry below gives a single T cell receptor beta chain sequence along with its context. Its specificity is unknown. These data come from a study of pediatric ulcerative colitis. Findings and limits, study-wide: Ulcerative colitis patients shared more blood-rectal clones than controls. Acute severe colitis showed lower rectal diversity from clonal expansions. Rectal pinch biopsies may include blood-derived T cells.

One to two pinch biopsies were taken from the rectum during colonoscopy. Ulcerative colitis patients received no immunosuppressive medication before the diagnostic colonoscopy. TCRdb's copy holds only in-frame clones and misses some; the assay was immunoSEQ multiplex PCR. The repertoire includes around 22,000 clones, about three quarters of them detected once, and less than 20% sits in the top ten. The CDR3 covers 11 residues. The V gene's germline CDR1 is DFQATT and CDR2 SNEGSKA (reference sequence). V was shortened by 0 bases and J by 3 bases, with 2 bases between the two germline ends. J is TRBJ2-5 and V is TRBV20-1; D not certain. The receptor was derived from a boy aged 10-17 years with severe ulcerative colitis. The sample comprised gut tissue. In DNA, the CDR3 is TGCAGTGCTAGAGAAGAAGAGACCCAGTACTTC. Amino acid sequence: CSAREEETQYF.